This T cell receptor beta chain was observed in a study of blood T cell repertoires in COVID-19. TCRdb keeps only in-frame clones here, not all; method: immunoSEQ multiplex PCR. The data show more than 300,000 clones, under 85% seen once. The V gene's germline CDR1 is SNHLY and CDR2 FYNNEI. Trimming took 3 bases from V and 5 from J, leaving 5 bases between them. The CDR3 totals 12 residues. The sequencing sample was made of PBMCs or T cells enriched from blood (not recorded which). The chain joins TRBV2 to TRBJ1-5; D is unclear. This clonotype originated in a woman in her 50s who had recovered from COVID-19. The chain's CDR3 is CASSDRYQPQHF. The CDR3 region has the DNA TGTGCCAGCAGTGATCGGTATCAGCCCCAGCATTTT.